This T cell receptor (beta chain) was profiled in a study of T cells in Graves' hyperthyroidism and ophthalmopathy. CDR3 length: 17 residues. Per germline, CDR1 SQVTM and CDR2 ANQGSEA. Whole-study findings and limits: Most thyroid clonotypes expanded above 0.001 were also detected in blood.

Details on this clonotype: The antigen is unknown.

There were TCR beta CDR3 regions amplified from RNA transcripts. The HTBI primer set was used in a first-round RT-PCR of the TCR CDR3. TCRdb fed the multiplex PCR reads into MiXCR, producing one record per CDR3 protein. This sample has hundreds of thousands of distinct CDR3 sequences, with about 20% found just once. The rearrangement links TRBV29-1 to TRBJ2-7; 14 positions match TRBD2. Sequencing used blood. This clonotype was sampled from a young man with Graves' ophthalmopathy. The CDR3 sequence: CSLAGRGTSGSTNEQYF. The CDR3 region has the DNA TGCAGTCTCGCGGGCAGGGGGACTAGCGGGAGCACCAATGAGCAGTACTTC.